The entry below describes one T cell receptor (beta chain). Noted time point: baseline, week 1 (first vaccination visit). Indicated treatment: pre-vaccination baseline after standard-of-care therapy. New IDH1-mutant, ATRX-lost WHO grade 3 or 4 astrocytomas occurred in donors. Germline assignment: CDR1 SGDLS and CDR2 YYNGEE. The CDR3 covers 16 residues. The V and J ends lost 2 bases and 4 bases, in that order; junction bases with no gene match: 9. This entry belongs to a study of a mutant IDH1 vaccine in newly diagnosed glioma. Overall study: The treated population exhibited a male proportion of about 60%, a female proportion of about 38%, and a mean age of about 40 years.

Data came from immunoSEQ multiplex PCR; TCRdb stores just in-frame clones and leaves some out. Of 98,000 or so clones in the sample, roughly 90% were seen once. The sample consisted of PBMCs, taken from a glioma patient treated with radiotherapy, temozolomide or both. The receptor comes from a woman aged 45-59 years with glioma. The chain links TRBV9 to TRBJ1-2; 9 positions agree with TRBD1. CDR3 region: CASSVDRGTVGYGYTF. The CDR3 DNA follows: TGTGCCAGCAGCGTGGACAGGGGCACGGTTGGCTATGGCTACACCTTC.